A selection of T cell receptor beta chains follows, all from one sample in a study of blood T cell repertoires in COVID-19. The protocol was immunoSEQ multiplex PCR, while the TCRdb copy is restricted to in-frame clones and leaves out a portion. This sample has about 89,000 clones, with 80% found just once. Input material: peripheral blood. Every receptor here comes from an elderly woman with acute or convalescent COVID-19. Each CDR3 is given with its conserved first and last residue. The order of the fields is J gene, D gene, V gene, CDR3 DNA, CDR3 protein. The D gene is left open where the match is weak.

j_gene: TRBJ1-6
d_gene: TRBD1
v_gene: TRBV3-1/TRBV3-2
CDR3nt: TGTGCCAGCAGCCGCCTACAGGGGGCAGGGTCACCCCTCCACTTT
CDR3aa: CASSRLQGAGSPLHF

j_gene: TRBJ1-5
d_gene: TRBD1
v_gene: TRBV7-8
CDR3nt: TGTGCCAGCAGCTTAGCCCAGGGGGCTTTACGGAATCAGCCCCAGCATTTT
CDR3aa: CASSLAQGALRNQPQHF

j_gene: TRBJ2-5
d_gene: .
v_gene: TRBV11-2
CDR3nt: TGTGCCAGCAGCGTCGGGTTTCAAGAGACCCAGTACTTC
CDR3aa: CASSVGFQETQYF

j_gene: TRBJ1-6
d_gene: .
v_gene: TRBV6-5
CDR3nt: TGTGCTACCGATACATTGGTTATTAATTCACCCCTCCACTTT
CDR3aa: CATDTLVINSPLHF

j_gene: TRBJ1-1
d_gene: .
v_gene: TRBV4-2
CDR3nt: TGTGCCAGCAGCCAAGACGGGAACACTCTGAACACTGAAGCTTTCTTT
CDR3aa: CASSQDGNTLNTEAFF

j_gene: TRBJ2-3
d_gene: .
v_gene: TRBV24-1
CDR3nt: TGTGCCACCAGTGAACTCCGTGGGCACACAGATACGCAGTATTTT
CDR3aa: CATSELRGHTDTQYF

j_gene: TRBJ2-3
d_gene: .
v_gene: TRBV21-1
CDR3nt: TGTGCCAGCAGCAAAAAAGGTCTAGCGGTCACAGATACGCAGTATTTT
CDR3aa: CASSKKGLAVTDTQYF

j_gene: TRBJ2-1
d_gene: .
v_gene: TRBV18
CDR3nt: TGTGCCAGCTCGGGCAGATTGGGCGATGAGCAGTTCTTC
CDR3aa: CASSGRLGDEQFF

j_gene: TRBJ2-1
d_gene: TRBD1
v_gene: TRBV2
CDR3nt: TGTGCCAGCAACAGGGGCTCCTACAATGAGCAGTTCTTC
CDR3aa: CASNRGSYNEQFF

j_gene: TRBJ2-3
d_gene: TRBD1
v_gene: TRBV5-5
CDR3nt: TGTGCCAGCAGCTTGGGGGACAGGGATGCAGATACGCAGTATTTT
CDR3aa: CASSLGDRDADTQYF

j_gene: TRBJ2-1
d_gene: TRBD2
v_gene: TRBV7-9
CDR3nt: TGTGCCAGCAGCCCCACTAGCGGGACAGTTTATGAGCAGTTCTTC
CDR3aa: CASSPTSGTVYEQFF